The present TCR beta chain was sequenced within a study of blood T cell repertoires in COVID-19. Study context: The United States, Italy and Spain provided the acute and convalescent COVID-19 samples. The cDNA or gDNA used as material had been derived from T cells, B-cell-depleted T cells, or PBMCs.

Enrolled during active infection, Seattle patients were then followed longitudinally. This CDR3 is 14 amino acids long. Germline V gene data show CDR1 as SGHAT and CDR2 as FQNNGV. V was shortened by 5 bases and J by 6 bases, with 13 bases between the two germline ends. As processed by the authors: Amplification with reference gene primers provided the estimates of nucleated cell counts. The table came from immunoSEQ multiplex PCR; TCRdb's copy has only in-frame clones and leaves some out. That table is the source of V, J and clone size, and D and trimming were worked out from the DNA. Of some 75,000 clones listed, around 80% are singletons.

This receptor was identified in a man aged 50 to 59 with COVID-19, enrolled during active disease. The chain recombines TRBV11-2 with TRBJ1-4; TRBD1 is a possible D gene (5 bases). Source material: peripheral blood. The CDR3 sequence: CASSISRQHEKLFF. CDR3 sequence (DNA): TGTGCCAGCAGCATATCCCGACAGCATGAAAAACTGTTTTTT. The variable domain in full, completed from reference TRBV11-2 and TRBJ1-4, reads EAGVAQSPRYKIIEKRQSVAFWCNPISGHATLYWYQQILGQGPKLLIQFQNNGVVDDSQLPKDRFSAERLKGVDSTLKIQPAKLEDSAVYLCASSISRQHEKLFFGSGTQLSVL.